Presented here are 4 T cell receptor beta chains from one specimen sequenced in a study of shared clonotypes between healthy human individuals. Profiled with immunoSEQ multiplex PCR; TCRdb holds only in-frame clones, not every one. The data contain hundreds of thousands of clones, more than 70% of them singletons. The source material was memory CD4+ T cells sorted from blood. Subset described: CD45RA-negative fraction. These TCRs come from a woman in her twenties or thirties in good health.

The chain joins TRBV28 to TRBJ2-7; 7 positions agree with TRBD2. Per germline, CDR1 MDHEN and CDR2 SYDVKM. The CDR3 is 13 residues long. V lost 7 bases to trimming and J lost 3 bases; unmatched junction nucleotides: 6. CDR3 bases: TGTGCCAGCACCACGGGGGGTGTCTACGAGCAGTACTTC. Translation gives CASTTGGVYEQYF.

The rearrangement joins TRBV28 to TRBJ2-1; 7 bases match TRBD1. Germline CDR1 is MDHEN and CDR2 is SYDVKM. This CDR3 has 15 amino acids. J was trimmed by 7 bases and V by 3 bases; bases with no gene match: 9. CDR3 coding DNA: TGTGCCAGCAGTTTTACCCAGGGGGTCAGGAATGAGCAGTTCTTC. This encodes CASSFTQGVRNEQFF.

The rearrangement uses TRBV18 and TRBJ2-7; maybe TRBD1 (5 bases). CDR1 KGHSH and CDR2 LQKENI come from the germline V gene. The CDR3 consists of 13 residues. V lost 1 base and J lost 6, with 10 bases in between. The CDR3 DNA reads as TGTGCCAGCTCACCACTGCAGGGCAGCGAGCAGTACTTC. It yields the protein CASSPLQGSEQYF.

This chain connects TRBV6-5 to TRBJ1-5; TRBD1 agrees at 10 bases. The germline gives CDR1 MNHEY, CDR2 SVGAGI. V lost 6 bases, J lost 7 bases, and 9 bases stayed unmatched. The CDR3 length is 15 residues. CDR3 in amino acids: CASRTGQGKGQPQHF. DNA for the CDR3: TGTGCCAGCAGGACGGGACAGGGGAAGGGACAGCCCCAGCATTTT.